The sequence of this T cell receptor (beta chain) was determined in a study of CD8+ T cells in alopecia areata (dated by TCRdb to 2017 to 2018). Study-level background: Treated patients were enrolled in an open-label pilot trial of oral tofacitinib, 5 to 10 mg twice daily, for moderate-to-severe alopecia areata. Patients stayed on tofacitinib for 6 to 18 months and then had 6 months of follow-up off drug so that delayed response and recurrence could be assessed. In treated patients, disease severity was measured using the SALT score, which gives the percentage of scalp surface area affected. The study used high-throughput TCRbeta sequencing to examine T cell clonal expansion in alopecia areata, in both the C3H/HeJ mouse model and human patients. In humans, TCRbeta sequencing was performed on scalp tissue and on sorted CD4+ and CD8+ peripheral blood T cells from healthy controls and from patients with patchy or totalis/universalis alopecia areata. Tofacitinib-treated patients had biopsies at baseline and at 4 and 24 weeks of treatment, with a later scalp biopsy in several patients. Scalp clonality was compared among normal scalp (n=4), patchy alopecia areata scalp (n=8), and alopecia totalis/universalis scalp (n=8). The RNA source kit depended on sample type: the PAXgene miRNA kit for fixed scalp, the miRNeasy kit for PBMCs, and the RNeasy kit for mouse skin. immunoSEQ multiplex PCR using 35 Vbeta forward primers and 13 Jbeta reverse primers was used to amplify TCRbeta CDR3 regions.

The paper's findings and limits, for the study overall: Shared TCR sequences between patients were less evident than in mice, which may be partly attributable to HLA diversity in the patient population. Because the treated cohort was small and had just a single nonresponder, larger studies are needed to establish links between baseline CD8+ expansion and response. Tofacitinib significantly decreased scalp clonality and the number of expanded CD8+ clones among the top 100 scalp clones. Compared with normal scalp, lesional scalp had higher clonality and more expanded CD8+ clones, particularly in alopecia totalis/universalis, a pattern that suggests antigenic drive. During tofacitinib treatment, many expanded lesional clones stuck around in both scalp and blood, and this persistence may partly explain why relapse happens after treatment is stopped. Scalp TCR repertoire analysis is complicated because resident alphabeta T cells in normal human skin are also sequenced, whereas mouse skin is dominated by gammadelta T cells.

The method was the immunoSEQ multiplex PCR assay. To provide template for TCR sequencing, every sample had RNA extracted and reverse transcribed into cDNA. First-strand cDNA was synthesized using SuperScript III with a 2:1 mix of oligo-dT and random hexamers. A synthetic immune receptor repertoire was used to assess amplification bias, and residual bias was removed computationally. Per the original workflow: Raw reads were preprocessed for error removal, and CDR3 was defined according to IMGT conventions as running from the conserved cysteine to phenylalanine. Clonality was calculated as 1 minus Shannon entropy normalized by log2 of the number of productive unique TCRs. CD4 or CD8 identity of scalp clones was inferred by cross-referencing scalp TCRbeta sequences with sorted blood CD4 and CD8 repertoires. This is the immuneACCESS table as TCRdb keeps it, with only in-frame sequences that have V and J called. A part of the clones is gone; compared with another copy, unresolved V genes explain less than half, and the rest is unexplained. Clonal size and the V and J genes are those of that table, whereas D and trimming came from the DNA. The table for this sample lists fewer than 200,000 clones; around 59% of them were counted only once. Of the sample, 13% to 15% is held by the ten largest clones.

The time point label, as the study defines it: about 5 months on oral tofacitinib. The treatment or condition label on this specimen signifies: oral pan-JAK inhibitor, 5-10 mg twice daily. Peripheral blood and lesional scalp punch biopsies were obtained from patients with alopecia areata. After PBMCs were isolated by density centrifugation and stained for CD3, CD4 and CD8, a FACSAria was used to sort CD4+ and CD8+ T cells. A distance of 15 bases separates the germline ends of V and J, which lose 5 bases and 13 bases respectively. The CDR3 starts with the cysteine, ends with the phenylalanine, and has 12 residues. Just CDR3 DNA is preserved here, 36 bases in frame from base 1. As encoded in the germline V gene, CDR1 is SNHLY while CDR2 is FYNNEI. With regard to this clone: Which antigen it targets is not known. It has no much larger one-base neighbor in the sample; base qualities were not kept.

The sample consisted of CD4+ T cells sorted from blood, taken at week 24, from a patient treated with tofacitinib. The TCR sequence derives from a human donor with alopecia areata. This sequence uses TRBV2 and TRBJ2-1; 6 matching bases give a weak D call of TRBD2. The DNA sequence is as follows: TGTGCCAGCAGTACGGGACTCTCTCCCCAGTTCTTC. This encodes CASSTGLSPQFF.